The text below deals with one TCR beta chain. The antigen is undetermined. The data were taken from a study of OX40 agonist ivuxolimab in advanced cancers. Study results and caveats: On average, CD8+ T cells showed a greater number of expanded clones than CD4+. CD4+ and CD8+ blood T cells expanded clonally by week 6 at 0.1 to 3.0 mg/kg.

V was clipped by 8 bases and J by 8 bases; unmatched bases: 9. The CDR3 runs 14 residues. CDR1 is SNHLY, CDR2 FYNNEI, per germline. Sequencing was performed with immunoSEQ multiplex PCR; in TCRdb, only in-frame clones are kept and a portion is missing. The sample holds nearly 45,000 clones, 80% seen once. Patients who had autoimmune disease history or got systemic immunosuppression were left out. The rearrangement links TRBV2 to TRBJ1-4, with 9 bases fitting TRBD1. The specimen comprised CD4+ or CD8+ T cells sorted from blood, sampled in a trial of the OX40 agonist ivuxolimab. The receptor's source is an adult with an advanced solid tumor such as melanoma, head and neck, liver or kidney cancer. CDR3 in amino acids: CASSRQGEGEKLFF. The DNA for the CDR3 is TGTGCCAGCTCCAGACAGGGGGAAGGCGAAAAACTGTTTTTT.